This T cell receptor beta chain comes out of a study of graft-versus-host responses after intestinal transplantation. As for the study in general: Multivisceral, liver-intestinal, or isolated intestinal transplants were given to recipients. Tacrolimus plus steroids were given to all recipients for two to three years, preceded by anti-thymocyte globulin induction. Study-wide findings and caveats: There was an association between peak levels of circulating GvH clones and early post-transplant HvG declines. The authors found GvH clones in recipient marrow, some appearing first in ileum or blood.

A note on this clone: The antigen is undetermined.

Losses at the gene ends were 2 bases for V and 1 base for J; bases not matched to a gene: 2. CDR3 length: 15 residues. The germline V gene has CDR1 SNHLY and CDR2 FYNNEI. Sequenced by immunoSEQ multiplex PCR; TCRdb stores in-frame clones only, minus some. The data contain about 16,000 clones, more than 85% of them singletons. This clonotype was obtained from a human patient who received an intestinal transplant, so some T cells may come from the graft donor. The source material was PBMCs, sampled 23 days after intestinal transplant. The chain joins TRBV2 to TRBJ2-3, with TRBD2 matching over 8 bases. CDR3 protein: CASSELAGRTDTQYF. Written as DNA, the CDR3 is TGTGCCAGCAGTGAACTAGCGGGCCGCACAGATACGCAGTATTTT. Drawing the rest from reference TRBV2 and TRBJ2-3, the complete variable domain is EPEVTQTPSHQVTQMGQEVILRCVPISNHLYFYWYRQILGQKVEFLVSFYNNEISEKSEIFDDQFSVERPDGSNFTLKIRSTKLEDSAMYFCASSELAGRTDTQYFGPGTRLTVL.